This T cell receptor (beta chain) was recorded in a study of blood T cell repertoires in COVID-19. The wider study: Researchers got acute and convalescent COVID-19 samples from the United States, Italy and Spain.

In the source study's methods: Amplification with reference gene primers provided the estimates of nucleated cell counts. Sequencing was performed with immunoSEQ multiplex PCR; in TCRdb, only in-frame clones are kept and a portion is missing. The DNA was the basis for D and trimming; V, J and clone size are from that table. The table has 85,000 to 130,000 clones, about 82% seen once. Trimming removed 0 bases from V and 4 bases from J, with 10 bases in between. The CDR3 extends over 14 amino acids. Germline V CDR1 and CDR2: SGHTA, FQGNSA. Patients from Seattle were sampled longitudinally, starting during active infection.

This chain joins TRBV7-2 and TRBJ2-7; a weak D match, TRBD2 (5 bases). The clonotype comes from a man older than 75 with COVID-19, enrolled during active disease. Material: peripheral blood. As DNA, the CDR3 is TGTGCCAGCAGCTTAGCGGGCGGGTCGTACGAGCAGTACTTC. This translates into CASSLAGGSYEQYF.